The 12 T cell receptor beta chains below come from one sample, sequenced in a study of T cells in Graves' hyperthyroidism and ophthalmopathy. Using RNA transcripts as the source, TCR beta CDR3 regions were amplified. In the first-round RT-PCR of the TCR CDR3, the HTBI primer set was used. TCRdb ran MiXCR on the multiplex PCR reads and lists one entry per CDR3 protein. The sample holds 80,000 to 100,000 distinct CDR3 sequences, 35% to 50% seen once. Sequencing used peripheral blood or thyroid tissue (not recorded which). The receptors derive from a woman in her thirties with Graves' hyperthyroidism.

This clonotype came up many times. V gene TRBV20-1 combines with J gene TRBJ2-7, with 7 bases identical to TRBD2. The CDR3 sequence is 13 residues long. Per germline, CDR1 DFQATT and CDR2 SNEGSKA (reference sequence). The CDR3 loop reads CLAMSSGAYEQYF. The CDR3 DNA reads as TGCCTGGCCATGTCTAGCGGTGCCTACGAGCAGTACTTC.

The V call is TRBV6-6, the J call TRBJ1-1; unclear D gene. The CDR3 loop spans 14 amino acids. V was pared by 2 bases and J by 3 bases, with 10 bases between. Germline V gene data show CDR1 as MNHNY and CDR2 as SVGAGI (reference sequence). CDR3 nucleotides: TGTGCCAGCAGTTACGAGGGTTTGTACACTGAAGCTTTCTTT. Amino acids: CASSYEGLYTEAFF.

Turning to this clonotype: This may stem from a read error, because a much larger clone lies one nucleotide away. The final CDR3 position lacks the conserved phenylalanine or tryptophan, pointing to a likely read error. V usage is TRBV15 and J usage is TRBJ1-1; unclear D gene. The ends were cut back, 3 bases at V and 1 base at J, with 15 bases in the middle. The CDR3 extends over 16 amino acids. Per the germline V gene, CDR1 is LNHNV and CDR2 is YYDKDF (reference sequence). The CDR3 coding sequence is TGTGCCACCAGCAGCTTACGGAACGCTCCGAACACTGAAGCTTTCCTT. Translated: CATSSLRNAPNTEAFL.

In this sample, this clonotype turned up many times. This chain links TRBV20-1 with TRBJ2-5, with TRBD2 as a possible D gene (5 bases). Germline-derived CDR1 and CDR2 are DFQATT and SNEGSKA (reference sequence). V shed 3 bases and J shed 5 bases, with 13 bases lying between them. The CDR3 length is 13 residues. The CDR3 here is CSASRGGRETQYF. As DNA, the CDR3 is TGCAGTGCTAGCAGAGGAGGACGGGAGACCCAGTACTTC.

Ten or more counts support this clonotype. The CDR3 protein is CASSQEARGFSGVYQETQYF. CDR3 nucleotides: TGTGCCAGCAGCCAAGAGGCCCGGGGTTTCTCTGGGGTATATCAAGAGACCCAGTACTTC. This chain links TRBV4-2 with TRBJ2-5; D perhaps matches TRBD2 (5 bases). The CDR3 spans 20 residues. Trimming shortened V by 0 bases and J by 2 bases, and 25 bases separated the two germline ends. Looked up from germline, CDR1 is LGHNA and CDR2 is YNFKEQ.

The chain uses TRBV28 and TRBJ2-7, with a tentative D call TRBD2 (6 bases). The CDR3 is made up of 16 amino acids. Germline V gene sequence: CDR1 MDHEN, CDR2 SYDVKM. V was trimmed by 6 bases and J by 0 bases, leaving 18 bases between them. CDR3 DNA sequence: TGTGCCAGCAGGTGGGGAGGACTTGGAAGCTCCTACGAGCAGTACTTC. As protein: CASRWGGLGSSYEQYF.

A remark on this clonotype: Being one base from a much bigger clone, this may be a read error. The chain has TRBV12-3 or TRBV12-4 and TRBJ1-4; D not resolved. The CDR3 covers 14 residues. CDR3 nucleotides: TGTGCCAGCAGTGAACAACCAACTATTGAAAAACTGTTTTTT. It specifies CASSEQPTIEKLFF.

The V call is TRBV5-1, the J call TRBJ1-6; 8 bases match TRBD1. Germline-derived CDR1 and CDR2 are SGHRS and YFSETQ. The CDR3 consists of 15 residues. The V gene end was trimmed by 4 bases and the J gene end by 6 bases; junction bases not matched to a gene: 6. DNA for the CDR3: TGCGCCAGCAGCAATCTGGGACAGGTTAATTCACCCCTCCACTTT. It translates to CASSNLGQVNSPLHF.

In this sample, this clonotype turned up many times. This chain uses TRBV7-2 with TRBJ1-2, with no clear D. Deletions cut 2 bases from V and 0 bases from J, with 19 bases between. Germline V gene data show CDR1 as SGHTA and CDR2 as FQGNSA. This CDR3 region has 18 residues. CDR3 protein: CASSLHPIRSLTNYGYTF. CDR3 nucleotides: TGTGCCAGCAGCTTACATCCCATTCGATCCCTAACTAACTATGGCTACACCTTC.

In its sample, this clonotype was seen many times. The chain links TRBV6-6 to TRBJ1-5; the D gene is possibly TRBD1 (6 bases). CDR1 and CDR2 (germline): MNHNY, SVGAGI (reference sequence). The length of the CDR3 is 16 residues. Trimming took off 5 bases at V and 0 bases at J, with 14 bases between the two ends. The CDR3 bases are TGTGCCAGCAGTACTTGGGGGGCTGGTAGCAATCAGCCCCAGCATTTT. This sequence encodes CASSTWGAGSNQPQHF.

About this clonotype itself: A much more abundant neighbour one base away suggests this may be a read error. The chain joins TRBV20-1 to TRBJ2-3; D tentatively fits TRBD1 or TRBD2 (5 bases each). The germline gives CDR1 DFQATT, CDR2 SNEGSKA (reference sequence). The CDR3 runs to 15 residues. The CDR3 protein is CSAAPPGPGTDTQCF. The CDR3 bases are TGCAGTGCTGCCCCCCCGGGACCCGGCACAGATACGCAGTGTTTT.

The table lists this clonotype with a few counts. Germline is not matched at one junction end, which may reflect a read error. The chain couples TRBV6-1 to TRBJ2-4, with a tentative D call TRBD2 (5 bases). This CDR3 region has 12 residues. Germline-derived CDR1 and CDR2 are MNHNS and SASEGT. In nucleotides, the CDR3 is TGTGCCAGCAGTGAAGCGCTTCTAGCCGAGGACTTC. It specifies CASSEALLAEDF.